These 8 T cell receptor beta chains originate from one sample sequenced in a study of graft-versus-host responses after intestinal transplantation. Repertoires were generated with immunoSEQ multiplex PCR, while TCRdb's copy carries only in-frame clones and drops some. Of tens of thousands of clones listed, about 86% were seen once; the top ten hold 15% to 20%. Their antigens remain unidentified. The specimen was unstimulated CD8+ T cells sorted from spleen or lymph node cells, collected before intestinal transplant. The receptors here all came from a human donor who received an intestinal transplant.

CDR3 DNA: TGTGCCAGCAGTACGCTCGGGCGGAGGAATGAGCAGTTCTTC. It is translated as CASSTLGRRNEQFF. The gene calls are TRBV27 and TRBJ2-1, with D tentatively TRBD2 (5 bases). In germline, CDR1 is MNHEY, CDR2 SMNVEV (reference sequence). The V gene lost 5 bases and the J gene lost 7 bases, with 15 bases spanning the gap. This CDR3 has 14 amino acids.

By share, this clone counts as medium-sized. The chain links TRBV2 to TRBJ1-4, with 7 bases fitting TRBD1. Trimming cost V 7 bases and J 3 bases; bases outside gene matches: 2. The length of the CDR3 is 13 residues. Germline assignment: CDR1 SNHLY and CDR2 FYNNEI. The CDR3 protein is CASKTGPNEKLFF. Here the CDR3 DNA reads TGTGCCAGCAAGACAGGGCCTAATGAAAAACTGTTTTTT.

This clone was observed a few times. V and J are TRBV7-9 and TRBJ1-6, with D perhaps TRBD1 (6 bases). V was shortened by 5 bases and J by 3 bases, with 14 bases between the two germline ends. CDR1 is SEHNR, CDR2 FQNEAQ, per germline (reference sequence). There are 16 residues in the CDR3. The CDR3 loop is CASSPQEGHYNSPLHF. The CDR3 bases are TGTGCCAGCAGCCCCCAAGAGGGACACTATAATTCACCCCTCCACTTT.

V and J are TRBV10-2 and TRBJ2-2, with TRBD2 identical over 14 bases. CDR3 length: 16 residues. Germline V gene sequence: CDR1 WSHSY, CDR2 SAAADI. With 6 bases clipped from V and 6 bases from J, the junction kept 6 bases outside the gene matches. The CDR3 sequence: CASRPGLAGAAGELFF. CDR3 DNA sequence: TGCGCCAGCAGACCGGGACTAGCGGGAGCGGCCGGGGAGCTGTTTTTT.

This chain joins TRBV7-9 and TRBJ2-2; possibly TRBD1 for D (5 bases). V gave up 6 bases and J gave up 0 bases, with 14 bases separating them. This CDR3 region has 16 residues. CDR1 and CDR2 from the germline V gene are SEHNR and FQNEAQ (reference sequence). The CDR3 coding sequence is TGTGCCAGCAGGCCCCCCTTGGACACGAACACCGGGGAGCTGTTTTTT. Translated: CASRPPLDTNTGELFF. Full variable domain (missing parts from reference TRBV7-9 and TRBJ2-2): DTGVSQNPRHKITKRGQNVTFRCDPISEHNRLYWYRQTLGQGPEFLTYFQNEAQLEKSRLLSDRFSAERPKGSFSTLEIQRTEQGDSAMYLCASRPPLDTNTGELFFGEGSRLTVL.

The J gene is TRBJ2-7, the V gene TRBV7-6, with D possibly being TRBD2 (6 bases). Germline loops: CDR1 SGHVS, CDR2 FNYEAQ. Trimming took off 3 bases at V and 5 bases at J, with 11 bases between the two ends. The CDR3 extends over 13 amino acids. The CDR3 spells CASSLRETDEQYF. CDR3 coding DNA: TGTGCCAGCAGCTTGCGGGAAACGGACGAGCAGTACTTC.

The chain links TRBV4-1 to TRBJ1-2, with 7 bases matching TRBD1. This CDR3 has 16 amino acids. V gave up 1 base and J gave up 4 bases; unmatched junction bases: 9. Per germline, CDR1 MGHRA and CDR2 YSYEKL. The CDR3 nucleotides are TGCGCCAGCAGCCAAGCGACAGGGCTCCCGAGCTATGGCTACACCTTC. It encodes CASSQATGLPSYGYTF.

V gene TRBV27 combines with J gene TRBJ2-3; TRBD2 agrees at 8 bases. The junction had 4 bases not matched to a gene; V was cut back by 8 bases and J by 3 bases. The germline V gene has CDR1 MNHEY and CDR2 SMNVEV (reference sequence). This CDR3 spans 13 amino acids. The chain's CDR3 is CASRSGGTDTQYF. CDR3 bases: TGTGCCAGCCGCTCGGGGGGGACAGATACGCAGTATTTT.